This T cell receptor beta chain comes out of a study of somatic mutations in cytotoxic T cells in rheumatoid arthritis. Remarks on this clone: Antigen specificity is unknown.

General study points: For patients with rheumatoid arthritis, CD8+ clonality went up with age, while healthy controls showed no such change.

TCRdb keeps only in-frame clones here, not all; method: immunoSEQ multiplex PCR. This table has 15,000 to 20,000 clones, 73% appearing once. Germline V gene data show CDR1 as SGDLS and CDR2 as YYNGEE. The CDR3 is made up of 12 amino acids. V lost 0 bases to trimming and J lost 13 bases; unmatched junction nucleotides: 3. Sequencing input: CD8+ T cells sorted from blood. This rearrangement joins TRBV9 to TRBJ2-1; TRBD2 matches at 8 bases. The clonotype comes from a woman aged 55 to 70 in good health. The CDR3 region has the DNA TGTGCCAGCAGCGTAGTCGGGGGGGGCCAGTTCTTC. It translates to CASSVVGGGQFF.